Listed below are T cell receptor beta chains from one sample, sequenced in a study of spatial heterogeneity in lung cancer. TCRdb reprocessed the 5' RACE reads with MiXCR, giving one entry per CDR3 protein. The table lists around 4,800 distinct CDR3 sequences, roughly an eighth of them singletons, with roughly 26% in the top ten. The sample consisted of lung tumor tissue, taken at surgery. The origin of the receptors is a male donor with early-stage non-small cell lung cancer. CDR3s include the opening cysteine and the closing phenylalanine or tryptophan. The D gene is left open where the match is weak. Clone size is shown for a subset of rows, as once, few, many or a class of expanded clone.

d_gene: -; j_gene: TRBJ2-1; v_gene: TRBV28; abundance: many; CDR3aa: CASKTNNEQFF; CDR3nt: TGTGCCAGCAAAACAAACAATGAGCAGTTCTTC
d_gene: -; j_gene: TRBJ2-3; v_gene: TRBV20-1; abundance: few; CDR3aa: CSARDMARAATQYF; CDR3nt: TGCAGTGCTAGAGATATGGCCCGGGCGGCTACGCAGTATTTT
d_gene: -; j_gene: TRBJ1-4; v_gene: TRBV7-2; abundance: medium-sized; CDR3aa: CASSSTGGTNEKLFF; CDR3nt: TGTGCCAGCAGCTCCACGGGGGGTACTAATGAAAAACTGTTTTTT
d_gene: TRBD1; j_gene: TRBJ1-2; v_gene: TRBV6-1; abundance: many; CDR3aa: CARSQGANYGYTF; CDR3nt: TGTGCCAGGAGCCAGGGGGCGAACTATGGCTACACCTTC
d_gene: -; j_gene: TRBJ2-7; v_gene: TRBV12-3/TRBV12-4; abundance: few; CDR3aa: CASSFRRLEQYF; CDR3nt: TGTGCCAGCAGTTTCAGGAGGCTAGAGCAGTACTTC
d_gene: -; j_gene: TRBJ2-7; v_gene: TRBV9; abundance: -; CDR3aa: CASSLGGRTYEQYF; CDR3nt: TGTGCCAGCAGCCTTGGGGGCAGAACCTACGAGCAGTACTTC
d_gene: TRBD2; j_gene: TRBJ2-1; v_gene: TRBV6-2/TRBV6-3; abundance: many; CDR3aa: CASSFRGLAGVVYNEQFF; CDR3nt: TGTGCCAGCAGTTTCCGAGGACTAGCGGGAGTAGTCTACAATGAGCAGTTCTTC
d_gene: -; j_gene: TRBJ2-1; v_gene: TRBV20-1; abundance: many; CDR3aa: CSAPTSLEQFF; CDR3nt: TGCAGTGCGCCGACTAGTTTGGAGCAGTTCTTC
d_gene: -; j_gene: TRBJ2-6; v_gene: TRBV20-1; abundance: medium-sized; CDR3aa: CSAKQGPSGANVLTF; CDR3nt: TGCAGTGCCAAACAGGGACCCTCTGGGGCCAACGTCCTGACTTTC
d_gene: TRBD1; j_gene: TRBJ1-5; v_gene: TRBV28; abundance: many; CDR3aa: CASSLTGYGAWQPQHF; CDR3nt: TGTGCCAGCAGTTTGACAGGGTACGGAGCCTGGCAGCCCCAGCATTTT
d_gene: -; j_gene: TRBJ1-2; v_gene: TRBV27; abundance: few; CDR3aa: CASSLSPSAGQNYGYTF; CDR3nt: TGTGCCAGCAGTTTATCGCCAAGCGCCGGACAGAACTATGGCTACACCTTC
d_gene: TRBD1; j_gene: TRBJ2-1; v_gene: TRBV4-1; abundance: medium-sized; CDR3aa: CASSQASGQGASEQFF; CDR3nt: TGCGCCAGCAGCCAAGCCTCGGGACAGGGGGCTTCTGAGCAGTTCTTC
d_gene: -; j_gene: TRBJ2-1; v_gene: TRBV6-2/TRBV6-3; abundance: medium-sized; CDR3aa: CASSYRGSYNEQFF; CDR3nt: TGTGCCAGCAGTTATAGGGGCAGCTACAATGAGCAGTTCTTC
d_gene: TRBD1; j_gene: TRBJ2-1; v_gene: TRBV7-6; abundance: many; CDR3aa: CASSLAGQGAPEQFF; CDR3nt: TGTGCCAGCAGCTTAGCGGGACAGGGGGCGCCCGAGCAGTTCTTC
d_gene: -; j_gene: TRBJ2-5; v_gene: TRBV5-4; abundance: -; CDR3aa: CASSLGGRGVETQYF; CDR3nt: TGTGCCAGCAGCTTGGGAGGCAGGGGGGTAGAGACCCAGTACTTC
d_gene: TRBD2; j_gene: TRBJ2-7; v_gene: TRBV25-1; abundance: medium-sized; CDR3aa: CASSELGTSGNYEQYF; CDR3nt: TGTGCCAGCAGTGAATTGGGGACTAGCGGAAACTACGAGCAGTACTTC
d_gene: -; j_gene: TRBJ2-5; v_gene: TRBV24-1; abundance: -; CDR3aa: CATSGETETALETQYF; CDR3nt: TGTGCCACCAGCGGAGAGACAGAGACGGCCCTTGAGACCCAGTACTTC
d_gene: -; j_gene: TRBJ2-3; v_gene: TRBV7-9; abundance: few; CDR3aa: CASSLSGPITDTQYF; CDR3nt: TGTGCCAGCAGCTTATCGGGACCGATAACAGATACGCAGTATTTT
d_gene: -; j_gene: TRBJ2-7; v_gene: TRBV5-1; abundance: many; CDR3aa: CASSLLGGGSYEQYF; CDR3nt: TGCGCCAGCAGCCTCCTTGGGGGAGGCTCCTACGAGCAGTACTTC
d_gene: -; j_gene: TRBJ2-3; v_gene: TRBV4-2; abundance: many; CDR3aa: CASSQERRGDTQYF; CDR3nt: TGTGCCAGCAGCCAAGAGAGGAGGGGGGATACGCAGTATTTT
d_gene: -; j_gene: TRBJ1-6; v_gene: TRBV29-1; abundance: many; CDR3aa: CSVREADNSPLHF; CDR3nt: TGCAGCGTTAGGGAGGCAGATAATTCACCCCTCCACTTT
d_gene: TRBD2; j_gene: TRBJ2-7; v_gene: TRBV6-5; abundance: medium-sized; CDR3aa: CASSRTSGGALGYEQYF; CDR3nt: TGTGCCAGCAGCCGGACTAGCGGGGGGGCCTTAGGGTACGAGCAGTACTTC
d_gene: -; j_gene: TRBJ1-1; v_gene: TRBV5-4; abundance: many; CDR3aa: CASSSKGGPPTEAFF; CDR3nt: TGTGCCAGCAGCTCAAAGGGGGGTCCCCCCACTGAAGCTTTCTTT
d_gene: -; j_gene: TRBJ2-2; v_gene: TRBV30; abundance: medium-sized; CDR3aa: CAWSPLRAENTGELFF; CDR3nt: TGTGCCTGGAGTCCTCTCAGGGCGGAGAACACCGGGGAGCTGTTTTTT
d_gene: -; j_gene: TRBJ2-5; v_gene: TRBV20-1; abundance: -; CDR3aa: CSAEGPTEETQYF; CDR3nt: TGCAGTGCTGAGGGACCTACCGAAGAGACCCAGTACTTC
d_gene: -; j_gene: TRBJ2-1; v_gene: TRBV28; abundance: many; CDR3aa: CASTLIGGSSYNEQFF; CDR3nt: TGTGCCAGCACCTTGATCGGAGGCAGCTCCTACAATGAGCAGTTCTTC
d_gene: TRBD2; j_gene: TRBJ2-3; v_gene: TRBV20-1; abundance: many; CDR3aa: CSARDIKASGETDTQYF; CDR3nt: TGCAGTGCTAGAGATATAAAAGCTAGCGGGGAAACAGATACGCAGTATTTT
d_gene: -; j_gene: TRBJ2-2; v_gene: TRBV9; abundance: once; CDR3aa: CASSVPSNTGELFF; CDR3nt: TGTGCCAGCAGCGTACCGAGCAACACCGGGGAGCTGTTTTTT
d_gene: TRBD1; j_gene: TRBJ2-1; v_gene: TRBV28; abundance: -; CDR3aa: CASTGTDSYNEQFF; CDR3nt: TGTGCCAGCACCGGGACAGACTCCTACAATGAGCAGTTCTTC
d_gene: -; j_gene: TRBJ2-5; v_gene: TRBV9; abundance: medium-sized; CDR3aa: CASSHRQQQETQYF; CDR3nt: TGTGCCAGCAGCCATAGACAGCAGCAAGAGACCCAGTACTTC
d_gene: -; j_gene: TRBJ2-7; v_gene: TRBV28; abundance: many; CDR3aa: CASSSSGTETYEQYF; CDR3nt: TGTGCCAGCAGTTCCTCCGGGACGGAAACCTACGAGCAGTACTTC
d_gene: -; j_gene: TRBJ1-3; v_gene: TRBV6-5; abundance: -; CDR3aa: CASSYSTGGGRNTIYF; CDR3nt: TGTGCCAGCAGTTACTCGACTGGGGGCGGTCGAAACACCATATATTTT
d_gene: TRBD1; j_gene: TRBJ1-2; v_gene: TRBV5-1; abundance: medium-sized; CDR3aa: CASSGGQGSHGYTF; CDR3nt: TGCGCCAGCAGCGGGGGACAGGGGAGCCACGGCTACACCTTC
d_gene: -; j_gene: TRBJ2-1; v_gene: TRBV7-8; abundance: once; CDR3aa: CASLAMGGRGEQFF; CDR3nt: TGTGCCAGCCTAGCCATGGGGGGACGTGGTGAGCAGTTCTTC
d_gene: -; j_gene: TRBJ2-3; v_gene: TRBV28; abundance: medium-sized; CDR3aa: CASSSGVTQYF; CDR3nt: TGTGCCAGCAGTTCCGGGGTTACGCAGTATTTT
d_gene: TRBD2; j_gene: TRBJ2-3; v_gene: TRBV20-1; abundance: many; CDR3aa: CSASGTKNTDTQYF; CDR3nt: TGCAGTGCTAGTGGGACTAAGAACACAGATACGCAGTATTTT
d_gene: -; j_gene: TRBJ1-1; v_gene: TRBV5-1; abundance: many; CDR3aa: CASSLQGPTEAFF; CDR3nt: TGCGCCAGCAGCTTACAGGGTCCCACTGAAGCTTTCTTT
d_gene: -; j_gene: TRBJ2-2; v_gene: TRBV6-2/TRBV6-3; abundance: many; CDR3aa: CASERLTGELFF; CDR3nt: TGTGCCAGCGAACGGCTAACCGGGGAGCTGTTTTTT
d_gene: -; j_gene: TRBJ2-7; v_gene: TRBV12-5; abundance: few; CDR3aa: CASGLGSYEQYF; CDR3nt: TGTGCTAGTGGTTTGGGATCCTACGAGCAGTACTTC
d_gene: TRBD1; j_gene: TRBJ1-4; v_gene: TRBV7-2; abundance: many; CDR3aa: CASSPAGQGGANEKLFF; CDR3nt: TGTGCCAGCAGCCCGGCGGGACAGGGTGGAGCTAATGAAAAACTGTTTTTT
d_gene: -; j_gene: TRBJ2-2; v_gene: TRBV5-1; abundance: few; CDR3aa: CASSLEGPGELFF; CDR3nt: TGCGCCAGCAGCTTGGAGGGACCCGGGGAGCTGTTTTTT
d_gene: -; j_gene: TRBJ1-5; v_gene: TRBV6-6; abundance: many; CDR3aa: CASSYSDGSQPQHF; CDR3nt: TGTGCCAGCAGTTACTCGGACGGGTCCCAGCCCCAGCATTTT
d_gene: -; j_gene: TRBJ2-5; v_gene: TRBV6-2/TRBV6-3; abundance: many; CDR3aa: CASSYSSLGGGRRETQYF; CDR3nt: TGTGCCAGCAGTTACTCGAGTCTTGGAGGGGGCCGCCGAGAGACCCAGTACTTC
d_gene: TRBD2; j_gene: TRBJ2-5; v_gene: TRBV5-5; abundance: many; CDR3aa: CASSFGGSISFRRGETQYF; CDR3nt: TGTGCCAGCAGCTTCGGCGGGAGTATTTCCTTTCGTCGGGGAGAGACCCAGTACTTC
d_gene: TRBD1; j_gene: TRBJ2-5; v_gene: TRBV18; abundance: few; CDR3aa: CASSRGQGVKTQYF; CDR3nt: TGTGCCAGCTCACGCGGACAGGGGGTAAAGACCCAGTACTTC
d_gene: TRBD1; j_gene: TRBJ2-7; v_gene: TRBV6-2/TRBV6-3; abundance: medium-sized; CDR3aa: CASSYSAGGYEQYF; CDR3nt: TGTGCCAGCAGTTATTCCGCAGGGGGCTACGAGCAGTACTTC
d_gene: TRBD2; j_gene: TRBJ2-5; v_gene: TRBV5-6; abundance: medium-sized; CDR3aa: CASSTGLAEETQYF; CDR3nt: TGTGCCAGCAGCACAGGACTAGCGGAAGAGACCCAGTACTTC
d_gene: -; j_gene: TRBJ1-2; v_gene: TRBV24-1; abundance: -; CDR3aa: CATSDPSRAGRDYTF; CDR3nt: TGTGCCACCAGTGATCCAAGCCGGGCGGGGAGGGACTACACCTTC
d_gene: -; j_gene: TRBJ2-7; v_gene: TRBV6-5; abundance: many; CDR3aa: CASRKGQDYEQYF; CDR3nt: TGTGCCAGCAGAAAGGGGCAGGACTACGAGCAGTACTTC
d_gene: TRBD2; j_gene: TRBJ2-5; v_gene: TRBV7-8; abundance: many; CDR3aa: CASSFNPRLADGGETQYF; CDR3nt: TGTGCCAGCAGCTTCAACCCACGACTAGCGGATGGTGGGGAGACCCAGTACTTC
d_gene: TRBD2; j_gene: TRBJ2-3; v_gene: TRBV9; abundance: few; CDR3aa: CASSVVASGGLTSTDTQYF; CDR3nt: TGTGCCAGCAGCGTAGTCGCTAGCGGGGGGTTAACTAGCACAGATACGCAGTATTTT
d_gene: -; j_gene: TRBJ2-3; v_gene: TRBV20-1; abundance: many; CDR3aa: CSATWDTQYF; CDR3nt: TGCAGTGCTACCTGGGATACGCAGTATTTT
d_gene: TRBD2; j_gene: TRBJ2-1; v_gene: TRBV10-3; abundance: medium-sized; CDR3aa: CAISESVTSGDNEQFF; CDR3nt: TGTGCCATCAGTGAGTCGGTGACTAGCGGAGACAATGAGCAGTTCTTC
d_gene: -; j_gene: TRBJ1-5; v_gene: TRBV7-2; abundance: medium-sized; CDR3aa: CASSLDRLSNQPQHF; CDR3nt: TGTGCCAGCAGCTTAGACAGGCTCAGCAATCAGCCCCAGCATTTT
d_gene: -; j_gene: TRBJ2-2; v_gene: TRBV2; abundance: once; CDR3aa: CASRVGANTGELFF; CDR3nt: TGTGCCAGCAGGGTCGGCGCGAACACCGGGGAGCTGTTTTTT